This T cell receptor beta chain was identified during a study of T cell repertoires in cytomegalovirus infection. Each CDR3 protein is one row after TCRdb ran MiXCR on the reads. Here the sample spans fewer than 850,000 distinct CDR3 sequences, 25% to 30% being singletons. Study results and caveats: Dominating the ex vivo response were HLA-C-restricted CMV-specific TCR beta clonotypes.

V lost 8 bases to trimming and J lost 0 bases, with 13 bases between them. The germline V gene encodes CDR1 LGHNA and CDR2 YSLEER. The CDR3 runs to 15 residues. Concerning this clonotype itself: The antigen is unknown.

The clonotype was recovered from a human donor in good health (CMV status not recorded). Some clones in this sample may be carry-over from other donors' samples. This specimen was cultured CD8+ T cells from PBMCs, taken from culture after CMV antigen stimulation. This rearrangement joins TRBV4-3 to TRBJ2-2, with D perhaps assigned TRBD1 or TRBD2 (5 bases each). The DNA of the CDR3 is TGCGCCAGCTCCCGGGACCCCGCGAACACCGGGGAGCTGTTTTTT. Protein sequence: CASSRDPANTGELFF.